This T cell receptor (beta chain) was captured by sequencing in a study of identical twins. The study's findings and limits: Cord blood beta clonotypes that were abundant carried fewer insertions, and memory repertoires showed no such trend.

This clonotype was seen only a few times. Its antigen remains unknown. Template switching created a universal primer site, and the cDNA included unique molecular identifiers. TCRdb used MiXCR to reprocess the 5' RACE reads, holding one entry per CDR3 protein. The sample includes a few hundred thousand distinct CDR3 sequences, around 18% of them seen just once. The source material was naive T cells sorted from blood. The receptor was derived from a man aged 45 to 65 in good health.

This CDR3 is CASSLAASGGQYF. The CDR3 DNA sequence: TGTGCCAGCAGTTTAGCGGCTAGCGGGGGCCAGTACTTC. The V gene is TRBV12-3 or TRBV12-4, the J gene TRBJ2-5; 10 nucleotides line up with TRBD2. V lost 0 bases, J lost 10 bases, and 2 bases stayed unmatched. CDR3 size: 13 residues.